A selection of T cell receptor beta chains follows, all from one sample in a study of blood T cell repertoires in COVID-19. TCRdb keeps only in-frame clones here, not all; method: immunoSEQ multiplex PCR. The sample consists of over 250,000 clones, about 85% of them appearing once. Sequencing was performed on peripheral blood. The receptor set was obtained from a human donor in a cohort sampled during active COVID-19. The CDR3 runs from the conserved cysteine through the conserved F or W. The order of the fields is CDR3 protein, CDR3 DNA, D gene, V gene, J gene, clone size, CDR3 length. The D gene is left open where the match is weak. The size entry is marked missing in some rows and otherwise reads once, few, many or a size class.

CDR3: CASSLRSTANTEAFF; DNA: TGTGCCAGCTCACTTAGGTCCACAGCGAACACTGAAGCTTTCTTT; D: NA; V: TRBV18; J: TRBJ1-1; size: NA; length: 15
CDR3: CASRRQGPDYGYTF; DNA: TGTGCCAGCAGAAGACAGGGTCCGGACTATGGCTACACCTTC; D: TRBD1; V: TRBV7-9; J: TRBJ1-2; size: NA; length: 14
CDR3: CASSHITGSGELFF; DNA: TGCGCCAGCAGCCATATAACAGGTTCCGGGGAGCTGTTTTTT; D: NA; V: TRBV4-3; J: TRBJ2-2; size: NA; length: 14
CDR3: CASSSAGGGSYEQYF; DNA: TGTGCCAGCAGTTCCGCGGGAGGAGGGTCCTACGAGCAGTACTTC; D: TRBD2; V: TRBV6-2/TRBV6-3; J: TRBJ2-7; size: few; length: 15
CDR3: CASSLLGTSGTGRETQYF; DNA: TGTGCCAGCAGCCTGCTAGGTACTTCCGGGACAGGGCGAGAGACCCAGTACTTC; D: TRBD1; V: TRBV7-2; J: TRBJ2-5; size: NA; length: 18
CDR3: CASSPLDTNTEAFF; DNA: TGTGCCAGCTCACCACTGGACACTAACACTGAAGCTTTCTTT; D: NA; V: TRBV18; J: TRBJ1-1; size: NA; length: 14
CDR3: CASSLGLAGSGEQYF; DNA: TGTGCCAGCAGCCTTGGACTAGCGGGGTCTGGGGAGCAGTACTTC; D: TRBD2; V: TRBV7-2; J: TRBJ2-7; size: NA; length: 15
CDR3: CASSRGLSGRGYEQYF; DNA: TGTGCCAGCTCCCGGGGATTAAGCGGGAGAGGCTACGAGCAGTACTTC; D: TRBD2; V: TRBV18; J: TRBJ2-7; size: NA; length: 16
CDR3: CSVVLEPGLAGQHGELFF; DNA: TGCAGCGTTGTCCTTGAGCCGGGACTAGCGGGACAACACGGGGAGCTGTTTTTT; D: TRBD2; V: TRBV29-1; J: TRBJ2-2; size: NA; length: 18
CDR3: CASSWDIQETQYF; DNA: TGTGCCAGCAGTTGGGACATTCAAGAGACCCAGTACTTC; D: NA; V: TRBV12-3/TRBV12-4; J: TRBJ2-5; size: NA; length: 13
CDR3: CASSSPAGAGTDTQYF; DNA: TGTGCCAGCAGTTCACCTGCGGGAGCTGGCACAGATACGCAGTATTTT; D: TRBD2; V: TRBV27; J: TRBJ2-3; size: NA; length: 16
CDR3: CATSDTSYSGNHNEQFF; DNA: TGTGCCACCAGTGACACTAGCTATAGCGGAAATCACAATGAGCAGTTCTTC; D: NA; V: TRBV24-1; J: TRBJ2-1; size: NA; length: 17
CDR3: CASSDPSDTQYF; DNA: TGCGCCAGCAGTGACCCCTCAGATACGCAGTATTTT; D: NA; V: TRBV10-1; J: TRBJ2-3; size: NA; length: 12
CDR3: CARKQGFYEQFF; DNA: TGTGCCAGGAAACAGGGATTCTATGAGCAGTTCTTC; D: NA; V: TRBV7-2; J: TRBJ2-1; size: few; length: 12
CDR3: CASSLAQAGEMAGELFF; DNA: TGTGCCAGCAGCTTAGCGCAAGCGGGAGAGATGGCCGGGGAGCTGTTTTTT; D: TRBD2; V: TRBV7-8; J: TRBJ2-2; size: many; length: 17
CDR3: CASSPEGDTGELFF; DNA: TGTGCCAGCAGCCCTGAGGGGGACACCGGGGAGCTGTTTTTT; D: NA; V: TRBV7-9; J: TRBJ2-2; size: NA; length: 14
CDR3: CARLLLTDRNIQYF; DNA: TGCGCCAGATTGCTCTTAACAGATAGAAACATTCAGTACTTC; D: NA; V: TRBV5-1; J: TRBJ2-4; size: NA; length: 14
CDR3: CASSPSARDWRSTEAFF; DNA: TGCGCCAGCAGTCCTTCGGCTAGGGACTGGCGTAGCACTGAAGCTTTCTTT; D: NA; V: TRBV4-1; J: TRBJ1-1; size: NA; length: 17
CDR3: CASSQIERRGLRTEAFF; DNA: TGTGCCAGCAGCCAAATCGAGAGGCGGGGCCTAAGGACTGAAGCTTTCTTT; D: NA; V: TRBV7-8; J: TRBJ1-1; size: NA; length: 17
CDR3: CASSLVQGSRYF; DNA: TGTGCCAGCAGCTTAGTGCAGGGATCAAGATACTTC; D: NA; V: TRBV7-2; J: TRBJ2-4; size: NA; length: 12
CDR3: CASSRGGGSYEQYF; DNA: TGTGCCAGTAGTAGGGGGGGCGGATCCTACGAGCAGTACTTC; D: NA; V: TRBV19; J: TRBJ2-7; size: many; length: 14
CDR3: CATSDPRERTDTQYF; DNA: TGTGCCACCAGTGATCCTAGGGAGCGGACAGATACGCAGTATTTT; D: NA; V: TRBV24-1; J: TRBJ2-3; size: NA; length: 15
CDR3: CASSIQLATNEKLFF; DNA: TGTGCCAGCAGCATACAGTTAGCAACTAATGAAAAACTGTTTTTT; D: NA; V: TRBV7-2; J: TRBJ1-4; size: NA; length: 15
CDR3: CASSYRSGSRTDTQYF; DNA: TGTGCCAGCAGTTACCGTAGCGGGTCACGCACAGATACGCAGTATTTT; D: TRBD2; V: TRBV6-6; J: TRBJ2-3; size: NA; length: 16
CDR3: CASSLTGQGVTEAFF; DNA: TGTGCCAGCAGCTTAACCGGACAGGGAGTCACTGAAGCTTTCTTT; D: TRBD1; V: TRBV7-8; J: TRBJ1-1; size: NA; length: 15
CDR3: CSVEGTGASYEQYF; DNA: TGCAGCGTTGAAGGGACAGGGGCCTCCTACGAGCAGTACTTC; D: TRBD1; V: TRBV29-1; J: TRBJ2-7; size: NA; length: 14
CDR3: CASSPGTGLFTEAFF; DNA: TGTGCCAGTAGTCCCGGGACAGGATTATTCACTGAAGCTTTCTTT; D: TRBD1; V: TRBV19; J: TRBJ1-1; size: NA; length: 15
CDR3: CASSPLRTRERYSGANVLTF; DNA: TGTGCCAGCTCACCATTACGGACTAGAGAGAGGTATTCTGGGGCCAACGTCCTGACTTTC; D: TRBD2; V: TRBV18; J: TRBJ2-6; size: NA; length: 20
CDR3: CATSTGTGNEKLFF; DNA: TGTGCCACCAGCACCGGGACAGGAAATGAAAAACTGTTTTTT; D: TRBD1; V: TRBV24-1; J: TRBJ1-4; size: NA; length: 14
CDR3: CASSSAGKQPQHF; DNA: TGTGCCAGCAGTTCCGCGGGGAAGCAGCCCCAGCATTTT; D: NA; V: TRBV6-5; J: TRBJ1-5; size: NA; length: 13
CDR3: CASSSYPTAAGGKGIGELFF; DNA: TGTGCCAGCAGCTCCTATCCAACTGCAGCGGGAGGGAAAGGTATCGGGGAGCTGTTTTTT; D: TRBD2; V: TRBV11-3; J: TRBJ2-2; size: NA; length: 20
CDR3: CASSHGGPEPVYNEQFF; DNA: TGTGCCAGCAGCCATGGGGGCCCTGAACCCGTTTACAATGAGCAGTTCTTC; D: NA; V: TRBV11-3; J: TRBJ2-1; size: NA; length: 17
CDR3: CASNLGGSGNTIYF; DNA: TGTGCCAGCAACCTCGGAGGGTCCGGAAACACCATATATTTT; D: NA; V: TRBV2; J: TRBJ1-3; size: NA; length: 14
CDR3: CASSPGGSGSYEQYF; DNA: TGTGCCAGCAGCCCGGGGGGGAGCGGCTCCTACGAGCAGTACTTC; D: TRBD2; V: TRBV7-2; J: TRBJ2-7; size: few; length: 15
CDR3: CASSLAGEDETQYF; DNA: TGTGCCAGCAGCTTAGCGGGAGAGGATGAGACCCAGTACTTC; D: TRBD2; V: TRBV5-6; J: TRBJ2-5; size: NA; length: 14
CDR3: CASSLRLVGTYNEQFF; DNA: TGCGCCAGCAGCCTAAGACTAGTAGGCACCTACAATGAGCAGTTCTTC; D: NA; V: TRBV4-1; J: TRBJ2-1; size: NA; length: 16
CDR3: CASSPLGQTNTEAFF; DNA: TGTGCCAGCAGCCCCCTGGGACAGACGAACACTGAAGCTTTCTTT; D: TRBD1; V: TRBV6-5; J: TRBJ1-1; size: many; length: 15
CDR3: CASSKESTGPSYGYTF; DNA: TGTGCCAGCAGCAAAGAGTCAACAGGGCCCTCCTATGGCTACACCTTC; D: NA; V: TRBV21-1; J: TRBJ1-2; size: NA; length: 16
CDR3: CASSLRRGGGYTF; DNA: TGTGCCAGCAGTTTAAGGAGGGGAGGGGGCTACACCTTC; D: NA; V: TRBV27; J: TRBJ1-2; size: NA; length: 13
CDR3: CASSGDSFYGYTF; DNA: TGCGCCAGCAGCGGGGACAGCTTCTATGGCTACACCTTC; D: TRBD1; V: TRBV5-1; J: TRBJ1-2; size: NA; length: 13
CDR3: CASSLRGIAKNIQYF; DNA: TGTGCCAGCAGTTTAAGGGGGATAGCCAAAAACATTCAGTACTTC; D: NA; V: TRBV28; J: TRBJ2-4; size: many; length: 15
CDR3: CASSLSVSDEQFF; DNA: TGTGCCAGCAGCTTGAGTGTATCGGATGAGCAGTTCTTC; D: NA; V: TRBV11-3; J: TRBJ2-1; size: NA; length: 13
CDR3: CASSSGQMNTEAFF; DNA: TGTGCCAGCAGCTCCGGACAGATGAACACTGAAGCTTTCTTT; D: NA; V: TRBV11-2; J: TRBJ1-1; size: NA; length: 14
CDR3: CASSEYRGSVINEQFF; DNA: TGTGCCAGCAGCGAATACAGGGGGTCCGTAATCAATGAGCAGTTCTTC; D: TRBD1; V: TRBV5-4; J: TRBJ2-1; size: few; length: 16
CDR3: CASSQSGGDEQYF; DNA: TGTGCCAGCAGCCAATCGGGGGGGGACGAGCAGTACTTC; D: TRBD2; V: TRBV3-1/TRBV3-2; J: TRBJ2-7; size: NA; length: 13
CDR3: CASSPAAAGGTWKLFF; DNA: TGTGCCAGCTCACCGGCCGCAGCGGGAGGCACCTGGAAGCTGTTTTTT; D: TRBD2; V: TRBV18; J: TRBJ2-2; size: NA; length: 16
CDR3: CASSSSGTYNEQFF; DNA: TGTGCCAGTAGTTCCTCCGGGACATACAATGAGCAGTTCTTC; D: NA; V: TRBV19; J: TRBJ2-1; size: NA; length: 14